A selection of T cell receptor beta chains follows, all from one sample in a study of blood T cell repertoires in COVID-19. Method: immunoSEQ multiplex PCR; TCRdb's copy keeps in-frame clones and lacks some. The sample has approximately 240,000 clones, about 83% seen once. The sequencing input was peripheral blood. The receptors derive from a man aged 50 to 60 with acute or convalescent COVID-19. Each CDR3 is given with its conserved first and last residue. The order of the fields is V gene, J gene, D gene, CDR3 length, clone size, CDR3 DNA, CDR3 protein. The D gene is left open where the match is weak. Where a row states a size, it is once, few, many or the class of an expanded clone; other rows omit it.

V: TRBV13; J: TRBJ1-6; D: TRBD1; length: 16; size: once; DNA: TGTGCCAGCAGCTGGGGGGGACAGGGGGATAATTCACCCCTCCACTTT; CDR3: CASSWGGQGDNSPLHF
V: TRBV5-4; J: TRBJ2-5; D: TRBD2; length: 18; size: -; DNA: TGTGCCAGCAGCTTGTTACGGCTAGCGGGAGGGATACAAGAGACCCAGTACTTC; CDR3: CASSLLRLAGGIQETQYF
V: TRBV28; J: TRBJ1-6; D: -; length: 15; size: -; DNA: TGTGCCAGCAGTTTATCTCAGGGTAGCTATTCACCCCTCCACTTT; CDR3: CASSLSQGSYSPLHF
V: TRBV29-1; J: TRBJ1-1; D: -; length: 12; size: -; DNA: TGCAGCGCAAGAGGATTGAACACTGAAGCTTTCTTT; CDR3: CSARGLNTEAFF
V: TRBV18; J: TRBJ1-2; D: TRBD1; length: 14; size: -; DNA: TGTGCCAGCTCACCGGGACAGGGGACATATGGCTACACCTTC; CDR3: CASSPGQGTYGYTF
V: TRBV7-9; J: TRBJ1-6; D: -; length: 16; size: -; DNA: TGTGCCAGCAGCCCCCTTCCGGGATTTCATAATTCACCCCTCCACTTT; CDR3: CASSPLPGFHNSPLHF
V: TRBV3-1/TRBV3-2; J: TRBJ2-1; D: -; length: 16; size: -; DNA: TGTGCCAGCAGCCAAGGGCTAGCCGGAGCGTTAGGTGAGCAGTTCTTC; CDR3: CASSQGLAGALGEQFF
V: TRBV9; J: TRBJ2-1; D: -; length: 16; size: -; DNA: TGTGCCAGCAGCTCCCGAGAGGGACACCACGGCGATGAGCAGTTCTTC; CDR3: CASSSREGHHGDEQFF
V: TRBV24-1; J: TRBJ2-1; D: -; length: 14; size: -; DNA: TGTGCCACCAGTGATCCGGGAATCCACAATGAGCAGTTCTTC; CDR3: CATSDPGIHNEQFF
V: TRBV5-4; J: TRBJ1-2; D: TRBD1; length: 13; size: few; DNA: TGTGCCAGCAGCCCTAGACAGGGTTATGGCTACACCTTC; CDR3: CASSPRQGYGYTF
V: TRBV7-9; J: TRBJ2-1; D: TRBD2; length: 16; size: -; DNA: TGTGCCAGCAGGCCGGGACTAGCGTACTCCTACAATGAGCAGTTCTTC; CDR3: CASRPGLAYSYNEQFF
V: TRBV5-6; J: TRBJ2-1; D: TRBD1; length: 16; size: once; DNA: TGTGCCAGCAGCTCCTCCGGGACAGGCCCCTACAATGAGCAGTTCTTC; CDR3: CASSSSGTGPYNEQFF
V: TRBV4-2; J: TRBJ1-5; D: TRBD1; length: 16; size: -; DNA: TGTGCCAGCAGCCAGGATGACAGGGGAGGGGGTCAGCCCCAGCATTTT; CDR3: CASSQDDRGGGQPQHF
V: TRBV10-3; J: TRBJ1-2; D: TRBD1; length: 17; size: -; DNA: TGTGCCATCAGTGAGTCGATCCCCCTGACAGGGAACTATGGCTACACCTTC; CDR3: CAISESIPLTGNYGYTF
V: TRBV14; J: TRBJ2-5; D: TRBD2; length: 14; size: -; DNA: TGTGCCAGCAGCCAAGTACTAGCGGGAGAGACCCAGTACTTC; CDR3: CASSQVLAGETQYF
V: TRBV14; J: TRBJ2-5; D: TRBD2; length: 16; size: once; DNA: TGTGCCAGCAGCCAAGCCTATAGCGGGGGGCAAGAGACCCAGTACTTC; CDR3: CASSQAYSGGQETQYF
V: TRBV3-1/TRBV3-2; J: TRBJ1-2; D: -; length: 11; size: once; DNA: TGTGCCAGCAGCACAGGGTGGGGCTACACCTTC; CDR3: CASSTGWGYTF
V: TRBV18; J: TRBJ2-2; D: TRBD2; length: 17; size: -; DNA: TGTGCCAGCTCACCAGGGACTAGCGGGTTGAACACCGGGGAGCTGTTTTTT; CDR3: CASSPGTSGLNTGELFF
V: TRBV6-5; J: TRBJ2-7; D: -; length: 15; size: -; DNA: TGTGCCAGCAGTTACTCGAGGAGGGTTGGATACGAGCAGTACTTC; CDR3: CASSYSRRVGYEQYF
V: TRBV5-6; J: TRBJ1-2; D: TRBD1; length: 14; size: once; DNA: TGTGCCAGCAGCCGGCGGGACAGACCTTTTGGCTACACCTTC; CDR3: CASSRRDRPFGYTF